These 8 T cell receptor beta chains originate from one sample sequenced in a study of T cell repertoires in cytomegalovirus infection. TCRdb reprocessed the reads with MiXCR, giving one entry per CDR3 protein. The repertoire holds some 110,000 distinct CDR3 sequences, with 10% as singletons. For these receptors, no antigen is known. Sequences were obtained from PBMCs, sequenced either directly or after in vitro stimulation (not recorded which). These TCRs come from a human donor in good health (CMV status not recorded). Some clones in this sample may be carry-over from other donors' samples.

The V and J genes are TRBV29-1 and TRBJ2-1; TRBD1 aligns across 9 bases. The CDR3 runs 13 residues. V lost 6 bases, J lost 0 bases, and 0 bases stayed unmatched. Germline CDR1 is SQVTM and CDR2 is ANQGSEA. CDR3 nucleotides: TGCAGCGTGACAGGGGGCTCCTACAATGAGCAGTTCTTC. Translating gives CSVTGGSYNEQFF.

The chain is built from TRBV19 and TRBJ1-1; D is uncertain. Germline lookup yields CDR1 LNHDA and CDR2 SQIVND (reference sequence). The CDR3 sequence is 10 residues long. The ends were cut back, 3 bases at V and 11 bases at J, with 7 bases in the middle. The CDR3 region has the DNA TGTGCCAGTAGTATTCGCCCCGCTTTCTTT. Translated, it gives CASSIRPAFF.

The chain combines TRBV7-2 with TRBJ2-5, with D uncertain. The V gene's germline CDR1 is SGHTA and CDR2 FQGNSA. Trimming took 5 bases from V and 3 from J, leaving 10 bases between them. This CDR3 comprises 13 residues. CDR3 sequence (DNA): TGTGCCAGCAGCGCCGGACCGGAAGAGACCCAGTACTTC. Encoded protein: CASSAGPEETQYF.

V and J are TRBV18 and TRBJ1-5, with D uncertain. The CDR3 loop spans 14 amino acids. Trimming pared 3 bases from V and 1 base from J, leaving 7 bases between. The germline V gene encodes CDR1 KGHSH and CDR2 LQKENI. This chain's CDR3 is CASSPPSSNQPQHF. Here the CDR3 DNA reads TGTGCCAGCTCACCCCCGAGCAGCAATCAGCCCCAGCATTTT.

This clonotype occurred many times. This chain uses TRBV20-1 with TRBJ2-1, with D possibly TRBD1 on 7 matching bases. This CDR3 is 16 amino acids long. Trimming removed 6 bases at V and 1 base at J, with 19 bases between. Germline CDR1 is DFQATT and CDR2 is SNEGSKA (reference sequence). CDR3 residues: CSAKRPQGGSYNEQFF. DNA for the CDR3: TGCAGTGCGAAGCGTCCGCAGGGGGGTTCCTACAATGAGCAGTTCTTC.

Only a few counts were recorded for this clonotype. The chain couples TRBV29-1 to TRBJ1-1; 7 bases match TRBD1. With 5 bases clipped from V and 7 bases from J, the junction kept 7 bases outside the gene matches. The CDR3 spans 12 residues. The V gene's germline CDR1 is SQVTM and CDR2 ANQGSEA. CDR3: CSVNRGMGEAFF. CDR3 DNA: TGCAGCGTTAACAGGGGTATGGGTGAAGCTTTCTTT.

This chain joins TRBV11-1 and TRBJ2-3; D is ambiguous. The V gene lost 3 bases and the J gene lost 0 bases, with 7 bases spanning the gap. The CDR3 length is 14 residues. Germline V gene data show CDR1 as SGHAT and CDR2 as FQDESV (reference sequence). The CDR3: CASSFRQSTDTQYF. The CDR3 DNA reads as TGTGCCAGCAGCTTCCGCCAGAGCACAGATACGCAGTATTTT.

This clonotype was observed at least ten times. V is TRBV7-2 and J is TRBJ2-2; TRBD2 is a possible D gene (6 bases). CDR3 length: 15 amino acids. The V end was cut by 8 bases, the J end by 1 base, with 14 bases between. Germline CDR1 is SGHTA and CDR2 is FQGNSA. The CDR3 here is CASLHRAGNTGELFF. CDR3 sequence (DNA): TGTGCCAGCCTCCATCGAGCGGGGAACACCGGGGAGCTGTTTTTT.